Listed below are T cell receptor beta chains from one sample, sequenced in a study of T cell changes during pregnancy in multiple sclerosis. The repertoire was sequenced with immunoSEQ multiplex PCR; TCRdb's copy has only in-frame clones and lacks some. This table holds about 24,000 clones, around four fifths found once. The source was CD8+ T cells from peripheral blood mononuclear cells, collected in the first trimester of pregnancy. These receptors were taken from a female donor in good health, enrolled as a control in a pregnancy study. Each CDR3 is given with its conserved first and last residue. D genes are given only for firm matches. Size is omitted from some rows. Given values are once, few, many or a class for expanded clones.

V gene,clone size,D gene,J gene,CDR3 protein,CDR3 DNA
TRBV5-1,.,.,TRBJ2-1,CASSLGQGYNEQFF,TGCGCCAGCAGCTTGGGGCAGGGATACAATGAGCAGTTCTTC
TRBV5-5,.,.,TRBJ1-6,CASSLHPGEDNSPLHF,TGTGCCAGCAGCCTCCACCCGGGAGAGGATAATTCACCCCTCCACTTT
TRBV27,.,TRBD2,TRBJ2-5,CASSLTGLAGRETQYF,TGTGCCAGCAGTTTAACGGGACTAGCGGGACGGGAGACCCAGTACTTC
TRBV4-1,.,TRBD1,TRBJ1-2,CASSNRGDGYTF,TGCGCCAGCAGCAACAGGGGAGACGGCTACACCTTC
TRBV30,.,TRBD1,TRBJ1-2,CAWSLGQGIHGYTF,TGTGCCTGGAGTTTGGGACAGGGGATCCATGGCTACACCTTC
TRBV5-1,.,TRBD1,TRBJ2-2,CASSPRGRSGELFF,TGCGCCAGCAGCCCGAGGGGGCGTTCCGGGGAGCTGTTTTTT
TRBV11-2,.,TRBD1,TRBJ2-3,CASSQGALSHGPDTQYF,TGTGCCAGCAGCCAGGGGGCCCTTTCACATGGACCAGATACGCAGTATTTT
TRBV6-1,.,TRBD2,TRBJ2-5,CASSERLAGSETQYF,TGTGCCAGCAGTGAGAGACTAGCGGGATCAGAGACCCAGTACTTC
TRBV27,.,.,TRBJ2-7,CASRGGKGAPYEQYF,TGTGCCAGCAGGGGCGGCAAGGGAGCCCCTTACGAGCAGTACTTC
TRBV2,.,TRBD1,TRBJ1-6,CASSQDRASPLHF,TGTGCCAGCAGCCAGGACAGGGCCTCACCCCTCCACTTT
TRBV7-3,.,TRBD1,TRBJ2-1,CASSYPSGTGGGNEQFF,TGTGCCAGCAGCTATCCATCCGGGACAGGGGGTGGCAATGAGCAGTTCTTC
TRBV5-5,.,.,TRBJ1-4,CASSLGVPGSTNEKLFF,TGTGCCAGCAGCTTGGGGGTACCGGGATCAACTAATGAAAAACTGTTTTTT
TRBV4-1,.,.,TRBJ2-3,CASSIRGGAMSDTQYF,TGCGCCAGCAGTATCCGAGGGGGGGCCATGAGTGATACGCAGTATTTT
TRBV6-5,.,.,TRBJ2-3,CASSYSLTDTQYF,TGTGCCAGCAGTTACTCCCTTACAGATACGCAGTATTTT
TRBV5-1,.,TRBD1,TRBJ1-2,CASSWDRAGYTF,TGCGCCAGCAGCTGGGACAGGGCTGGCTACACCTTC
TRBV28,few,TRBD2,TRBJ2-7,CASSLPRLAGDIPRLRFYEQYF,TGTGCCAGCAGTTTACCGCGACTAGCGGGAGACATACCACGACTCCGATTCTACGAGCAGTACTTC
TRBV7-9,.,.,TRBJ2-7,CASSLRGSPYEQYF,TGTGCCAGCAGCTTAAGAGGGAGTCCCTACGAGCAGTACTTC
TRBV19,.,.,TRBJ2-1,CASSIDQGSSYNEQFF,TGTGCCAGTAGTATAGATCAGGGATCCTCCTACAATGAGCAGTTCTTC
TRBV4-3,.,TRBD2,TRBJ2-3,CASSQESPSGALGDTQYF,TGCGCCAGCAGCCAAGAATCCCCTAGCGGGGCGCTTGGGGATACGCAGTATTTT
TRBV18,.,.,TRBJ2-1,CASSPSAGRQDNEQFF,TGTGCCAGCTCACCCTCGGCAGGCCGACAGGACAATGAGCAGTTCTTC
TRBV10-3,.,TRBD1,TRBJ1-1,CAISDPGGYKAEAFF,TGTGCCATCAGTGACCCAGGGGGCTATAAGGCTGAAGCTTTCTTT
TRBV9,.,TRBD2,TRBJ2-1,CASSVAGGGPNEQFF,TGTGCCAGCAGCGTAGCGGGCGGGGGGCCCAATGAGCAGTTCTTC
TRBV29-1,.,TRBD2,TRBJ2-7,CSVEDQLAGGPVYEQYF,TGCAGCGTTGAAGATCAGCTAGCGGGAGGGCCGGTCTACGAGCAGTACTTC
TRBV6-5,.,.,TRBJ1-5,CASSYVRVRNQPQHF,TGTGCCAGCAGTTACGTCCGGGTGCGCAATCAGCCCCAGCATTTT
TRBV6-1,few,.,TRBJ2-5,CASSEGGGTQETQYF,TGTGCCAGCAGTGAAGGGGGGGGCACTCAAGAGACCCAGTACTTC